The rows below give T cell receptor beta chains drawn from one sample of a study of shared clonotypes between healthy human individuals. The method was immunoSEQ multiplex PCR; TCRdb's version includes in-frame clones alone and lacks a portion of them. This table holds about 1.1 million clones, 70% to 80% found once. The sequencing input was memory CD4+ T cells from PBMCs. Source of these receptors: a man younger than 35 in good health. Some clones in this sample may be carry-over from other donors' samples. The CDR3 runs from the conserved cysteine through the conserved F or W. A D gene is named only where the DNA matches it firmly.

J: TRBJ2-3; V: TRBV18; D: TRBD1; CDR3: CASSPRQGAADTQYF
J: TRBJ2-3; V: TRBV5-1; D: TRBD2; CDR3: CASSSLGGYTTDTQYF
J: TRBJ2-6; V: TRBV11-2; D: TRBD1; CDR3: CASGPGQGRSGANVLTF
J: TRBJ1-2; V: TRBV6-1; D: NA; CDR3: CASSEIGSYGYTF
J: TRBJ2-1; V: TRBV2; D: TRBD1; CDR3: CASRTGTGGPYNEQFF
J: TRBJ2-1; V: TRBV14; D: NA; CDR3: CASSQRDTEYNEQFF
J: TRBJ2-7; V: TRBV7-2; D: NA; CDR3: CASSLVRGRYEQYF
J: TRBJ2-3; V: TRBV5-8; D: TRBD2; CDR3: CASSQGTSGTDTQYF
J: TRBJ1-5; V: TRBV6-5; D: NA; CDR3: CASSLTGTLEQPQHF
J: TRBJ2-1; V: TRBV6-6; D: NA; CDR3: CASSFDGFNEQFF
J: TRBJ2-5; V: TRBV5-1; D: TRBD2; CDR3: CASSGRTSDQQETQYF
J: TRBJ2-5; V: TRBV4-2; D: NA; CDR3: CASSQFYGSGETQYF
J: TRBJ2-3; V: TRBV6-1; D: NA; CDR3: CASSDYGGGSTDTQYF
J: TRBJ2-2; V: TRBV2; D: TRBD1; CDR3: CASKPGQGRSNTGELFF
J: TRBJ2-2; V: TRBV4-2; D: TRBD1; CDR3: CASSQDFVTGGLYTGELFF
J: TRBJ2-7; V: TRBV5-4; D: TRBD2; CDR3: CASSLVASGSYEQYF
J: TRBJ1-1; V: TRBV20-1; D: NA; CDR3: CSAKAGHEAFF
J: TRBJ2-5; V: TRBV2; D: TRBD2; CDR3: CASSPGLVLWGETQYF
J: TRBJ2-1; V: TRBV9; D: TRBD2; CDR3: CASSTGLALSYNEQFF
J: TRBJ1-2; V: TRBV6-5; D: NA; CDR3: CASHSANYGYTF
J: TRBJ1-4; V: TRBV4-3; D: NA; CDR3: CASSQGFQHSTNEKLFF
J: TRBJ2-7; V: TRBV30; D: TRBD2; CDR3: CAWSNPGLAGSGQYF
J: TRBJ1-1; V: TRBV20-1; D: NA; CDR3: CSAPFSAEAFF
J: TRBJ1-2; V: TRBV28; D: NA; CDR3: CASSYRYGYTF
J: TRBJ2-5; V: TRBV5-1; D: TRBD2; CDR3: CASSSGGQETQYF